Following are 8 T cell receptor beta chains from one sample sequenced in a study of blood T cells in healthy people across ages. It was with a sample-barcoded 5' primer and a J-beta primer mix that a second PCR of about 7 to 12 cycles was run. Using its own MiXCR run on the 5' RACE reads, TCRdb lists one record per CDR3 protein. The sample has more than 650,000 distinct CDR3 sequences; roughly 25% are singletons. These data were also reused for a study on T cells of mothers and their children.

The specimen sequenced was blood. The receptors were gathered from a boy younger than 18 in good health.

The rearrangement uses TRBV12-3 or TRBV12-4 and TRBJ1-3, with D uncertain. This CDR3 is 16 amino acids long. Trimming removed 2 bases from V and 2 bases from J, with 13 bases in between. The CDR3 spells CASSLSAEGAGNTIYF. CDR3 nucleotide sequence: TGTGCCAGCAGTTTATCCGCGGAGGGAGCTGGAAACACCATATATTTT.

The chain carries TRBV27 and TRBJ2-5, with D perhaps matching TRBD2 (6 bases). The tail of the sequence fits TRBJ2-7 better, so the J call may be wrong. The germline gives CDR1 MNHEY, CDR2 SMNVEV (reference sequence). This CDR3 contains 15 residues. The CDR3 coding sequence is TGTGCCAGCACCCAAAGAGGGGACTGGATCTACGAGCAGTACTTC. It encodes CASTQRGDWIYEQYF.

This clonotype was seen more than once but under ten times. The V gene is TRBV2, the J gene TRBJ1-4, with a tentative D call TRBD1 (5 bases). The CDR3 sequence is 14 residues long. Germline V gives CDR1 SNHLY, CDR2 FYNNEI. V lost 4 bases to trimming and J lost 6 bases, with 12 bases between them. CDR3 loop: CASSAGRDDEKLFF. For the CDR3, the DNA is TGTGCCAGCAGTGCGGGAAGGGACGATGAAAAACTGTTTTTT.

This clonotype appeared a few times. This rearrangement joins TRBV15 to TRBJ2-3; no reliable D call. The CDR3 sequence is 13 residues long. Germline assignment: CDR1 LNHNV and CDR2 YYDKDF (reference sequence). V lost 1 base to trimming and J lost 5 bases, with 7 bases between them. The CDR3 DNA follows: TGTGCCACCAGCAGAGTATACCAAGATACGCAGTATTTT. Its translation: CATSRVYQDTQYF.

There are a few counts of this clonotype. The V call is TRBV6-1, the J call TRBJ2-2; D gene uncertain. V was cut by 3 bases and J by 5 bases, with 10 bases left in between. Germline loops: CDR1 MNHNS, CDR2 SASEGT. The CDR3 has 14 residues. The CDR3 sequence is CASSDTGSTGELFF. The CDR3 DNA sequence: TGTGCCAGCAGTGATACTGGATCGACCGGGGAGCTGTTTTTT.

In nucleotides, the CDR3 is TGTGCCAGCAGCTTGGGCGGGGGGGATAAAGAGACCCAGTACTTC. Translating it yields CASSLGGGDKETQYF. This chain links TRBV7-8 with TRBJ2-5, with 9 bases aligning to TRBD2. Germline values: CDR1 SGHVS, CDR2 FQNEAQ. Losses at the gene ends were 3 bases for V and 3 bases for J; bases not matched to a gene: 5. This CDR3 has 15 residues.

CDR3 nucleotides: TGCGCCAGCAGCTCCACGGCCATGGGGGGCTACACTGAAGCTTTCTTT. Amino acids: CASSSTAMGGYTEAFF. The V gene is TRBV5-1, the J gene TRBJ1-1, with a weak D call TRBD1 (6 bases). With 3 bases removed from V and 3 bases from J, the gap between germline ends came to 18 bases. CDR1 is SGHRS and CDR2 is YFSETQ in the germline V gene. The CDR3 consists of 16 residues.

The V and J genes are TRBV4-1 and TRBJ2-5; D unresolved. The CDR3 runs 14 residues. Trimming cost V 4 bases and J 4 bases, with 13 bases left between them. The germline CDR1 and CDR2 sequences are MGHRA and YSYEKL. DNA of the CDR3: TGCGCCAGCAGCCTGGGGATCTCGGGAGAGACCCAGTACTTC. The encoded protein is CASSLGISGETQYF.